This T cell receptor (beta chain) was retrieved from a study of chemoradiotherapy in HPV16-positive cancers. Only in-frame clones appear in the TCRdb table, and some are missing; sequencing was by immunoSEQ multiplex PCR. The table records more than 2,500 clones, around 80% of them present only once. This TCR came from a human donor with HPV-associated anogenital cancer. The material sequenced was tumor tissue, taken from a patient who underwent chemoradiotherapy.

The CDR3 bases are TGTGCCAGTAGTATAGGTAGGACAGGGTCGGAGACCCAGTACTTC. The encoded protein is CASSIGRTGSETQYF. V gene TRBV19 combines with J gene TRBJ2-5; 8 positions match TRBD1. The CDR3 is made up of 15 amino acids. Germline loops: CDR1 LNHDA, CDR2 SQIVND (reference sequence). J gave up 5 bases and V 1 base, and 6 bases lay outside the gene matches.